The next 18 T cell receptor beta chains were all read from a single sample in a study of shared clonotypes between healthy human individuals. Assay used: immunoSEQ multiplex PCR; TCRdb lists only in-frame clones, some missing. The sample contains more than 2 million clones, approximately 96% of which appear only once. Material for sequencing was naive CD4+ T cells sorted from blood. Subset described: CD45RA+ positively selected. The receptors were gathered from a young man in good health.

This rearrangement joins TRBV6-4 to TRBJ1-4; 10 bases match TRBD1. The ends lost 2 bases at V and 2 bases at J; junction bases unmatched: 5. CDR1 and CDR2 from the germline V gene are MRHNA and SNTAGT. The CDR3 is 17 residues long. CDR3 amino acids: CASSDHDRGLTNEKLFF. The CDR3 DNA reads as TGTGCCAGCAGTGACCATGACAGGGGGCTTACTAATGAAAAACTGTTTTTT.

This rearrangement joins TRBV11-3 to TRBJ1-1; the D gene is possibly TRBD1 (6 bases). The germline V gene has CDR1 SGHNT and CDR2 YENEEA. V lost 0 bases to trimming and J lost 3 bases, with 11 bases between them. There are 15 residues in the CDR3. CDR3 bases: TGTGCCAGCAGCTTAGAGGGGGCCCAGCACACTGAAGCTTTCTTT. Translated, it gives CASSLEGAQHTEAFF.

The chain is built from TRBV29-1 and TRBJ2-5; maybe TRBD2 (6 bases). CDR3 length equals 11 residues. Germline V gene lookup returns CDR1 SQVTM and CDR2 ANQGSEA. V was clipped by 3 bases and J by 5 bases, with 7 bases between them. The DNA of the CDR3 is TGCAGCGTTGAGGAGGGTGAGACCCAGTACTTC. The encoded protein is CSVEEGETQYF.

This rearrangement joins TRBV5-6 to TRBJ2-7; 9 bases are shared with TRBD1. Per germline, CDR1 SGHDT and CDR2 YYEEEE. V lost 4 bases and J lost 3; bases outside the gene matches: 2. CDR3 length: 13 amino acids. CDR3 bases: TGTGCCAGCAGCACGGACAGGGGCTACGAGCAGTACTTC. Translated: CASSTDRGYEQYF.

Details on this clone: The same CDR3 also results from other DNA sequences found in this sample. V gene TRBV5-6 combines with J gene TRBJ2-3; TRBD2 might be the D (5 bases). Germline CDR1 reads SGHDT; CDR2 reads YYEEEE. Trimming removed 0 bases from V and 3 bases from J, with 11 bases in between. This CDR3 comprises 15 residues. Written as DNA, the CDR3 is TGTGCCAGCAGCTTGGGTCCCACTAGTACAGATACGCAGTATTTT. Protein product: CASSLGPTSTDTQYF. Combining the CDR3 with reference TRBV5-6 and TRBJ2-3 gives the whole variable domain DAGVTQSPTHLIKTRGQQVTLRCSPKSGHDTVSWYQQALGQGPQFIFQYYEEEERQRGNFPDRFSGHQFPNYSSELNVNALLLGDSALYLCASSLGPTSTDTQYFGPGTRLTVL.

This rearrangement joins TRBV4-3 to TRBJ1-1; D possibly corresponds to TRBD1 (6 bases). Germline CDR1 reads LGHNA; CDR2 reads YSLEER. The CDR3 spans 14 residues. V dropped 5 bases and J dropped 6 bases, with 16 bases sitting between them. CDR3 protein: CASSYTRGAPEAFF. DNA of the CDR3: TGCGCCAGCAGCTATACTAGGGGGGCACCTGAAGCTTTCTTT.

This clone was counted between two and nine times. The genes are TRBV5-1 and TRBJ2-1; TRBD1 aligns across 7 bases. The CDR3 runs 14 residues. The germline V gene encodes CDR1 SGHRS and CDR2 YFSETQ. The V and J ends lost 3 bases and 3 bases, in that order; junction bases with no gene match: 3. In DNA, the CDR3 is TGCGCCAGCAGCTGGGGACAGATCTACAATGAGCAGTTCTTC. It is translated as CASSWGQIYNEQFF.

The chain employs TRBV6-6 and TRBJ1-1, with no clear D. The V end was cut by 1 base, the J end by 7 bases, with 7 bases between. This CDR3 is built from 12 residues. The germline V gene encodes CDR1 MNHNY and CDR2 SVGAGI (reference sequence). The DNA for the CDR3 is TGTGCCAGCAGTTACTTGGGGAGTGAAGCTTTCTTT. Protein: CASSYLGSEAFF.

V is TRBV5-1 and J is TRBJ2-7, with 10 bases identical to TRBD1. Germline V gene data show CDR1 as SGHRS and CDR2 as YFSETQ. V gave up 4 bases and J gave up 4 bases; unmatched junction bases: 14. CDR3 length: 17 amino acids. As DNA, the CDR3 is TGCGCCAGCAGCCCTCTCCGCAGACAGGGGGCGTTGTACGAGCAGTACTTC. Residues: CASSPLRRQGALYEQYF.

The genes are TRBV7-9 and TRBJ1-5; no firm D call. The V end was cut by 7 bases, the J end by 6 bases, with 10 bases between. Germline CDR1 reads SEHNR; CDR2 reads FQNEAQ (reference sequence). The CDR3 has 12 residues. CDR3 amino acids: CASTVLTQPQHF. The CDR3, as DNA: TGTGCCAGCACGGTTCTCACTCAGCCCCAGCATTTT.

This clone is a singleton in its sample. J is TRBJ2-5 and V is TRBV2, with D tentatively TRBD1 (6 bases). The V gene's germline CDR1 is SNHLY and CDR2 FYNNEI. The V end was cut by 0 bases, the J end by 4 bases, with 12 bases between. The CDR3 consists of 15 residues. CDR3 bases: TGTGCCAGCAGTGAAGCGGGACAATTTTCAGAGACCCAGTACTTC. Translated: CASSEAGQFSETQYF.

The table lists this clone with a few counts. The V call is TRBV7-3, the J call TRBJ2-2; D gene unclear. Germline V gene data show CDR1 as SGHTA and CDR2 as FQGTGA. Trimming took off 5 bases at V and 7 bases at J, with 17 bases between the two ends. The CDR3 extends over 15 amino acids. CDR3 sequence reads: CASSRLTQGHGELFF. CDR3 sequence (DNA): TGTGCCAGCAGCCGTCTGACCCAAGGGCACGGGGAGCTGTTTTTT.

The CDR3 DNA is TGTGCCAGCAGCGAAACTCGGGACAGTTCCACTGAAGCTTTCTTT. Amino acids: CASSETRDSSTEAFF. The V gene is TRBV7-2, the J gene TRBJ1-1, with 7 bases identical to TRBD1. Unmatched junction bases numbered 10, after V lost 5 bases and J lost 4 bases. The CDR3 is 15 residues long. The V gene's germline CDR1 is SGHTA and CDR2 FQGNSA.

V gene TRBV6-1 combines with J gene TRBJ2-7; a possible D gene is TRBD2 (5 bases). Germline loops: CDR1 MNHNS, CDR2 SASEGT. The CDR3 runs to 18 residues. V was clipped by 0 bases and J by 3 bases, with 21 bases between them. CDR3 DNA sequence: TGTGCCAGCAGTGAAGCGCCTCGGGGAATCACGGCGTACTACGAGCAGTACTTC. This sequence encodes CASSEAPRGITAYYEQYF.

Details on this clone: This sample also contains other DNA sequences that code for the same CDR3. The chain recombines TRBV18 with TRBJ1-5; tentatively, D is TRBD1 (5 bases). Between the trimmed V and J ends, which lost 3 bases and 4 bases, there was a span of 10 bases. Germline loops: CDR1 KGHSH, CDR2 LQKENI. The CDR3 is 14 amino acids. The CDR3 region is CASSPPGGNQPQHF. The DNA for the CDR3 is TGTGCCAGCTCACCTCCCGGGGGTAATCAGCCCCAGCATTTT.

This clone showed up just once. This chain uses TRBV11-3 with TRBJ2-3, with TRBD2 identical over 10 bases. Germline V gene lookup returns CDR1 SGHNT and CDR2 YENEEA. This CDR3 is built from 18 residues. The V and J ends lost 4 bases and 3 bases, in that order; junction bases with no gene match: 13. The CDR3 spells CASSSRPLAGDGTDTQYF. The CDR3 DNA reads TGTGCCAGCAGCTCGAGGCCCCTAGCGGGAGATGGGACAGATACGCAGTATTTT.

The V gene is TRBV7-2, the J gene TRBJ2-7; weak D call: TRBD1 (6 bases). The CDR3 has 15 residues. Germline V lookup: CDR1 SGHTA, CDR2 FQGNSA. Trimming shortened V by 4 bases and J by 8 bases, and 21 bases separated the two germline ends. CDR3 in amino acids: CASSWTERSPTKQYF. DNA for the CDR3: TGTGCCAGCAGCTGGACAGAGCGGAGCCCTACAAAGCAGTACTTC.

The CDR3 spells CARPPGTGRKNIQYF. For the CDR3, the DNA is TGTGCCAGGCCTCCCGGGACAGGGCGGAAAAACATTCAGTACTTC. The chain carries TRBV6-1 and TRBJ2-4; 9 bases are shared with TRBD1. The V gene's germline CDR1 is MNHNS and CDR2 SASEGT. Trimming took 9 bases from V and 4 from J; bases not matched to a gene: 10. This CDR3 region has 15 residues.